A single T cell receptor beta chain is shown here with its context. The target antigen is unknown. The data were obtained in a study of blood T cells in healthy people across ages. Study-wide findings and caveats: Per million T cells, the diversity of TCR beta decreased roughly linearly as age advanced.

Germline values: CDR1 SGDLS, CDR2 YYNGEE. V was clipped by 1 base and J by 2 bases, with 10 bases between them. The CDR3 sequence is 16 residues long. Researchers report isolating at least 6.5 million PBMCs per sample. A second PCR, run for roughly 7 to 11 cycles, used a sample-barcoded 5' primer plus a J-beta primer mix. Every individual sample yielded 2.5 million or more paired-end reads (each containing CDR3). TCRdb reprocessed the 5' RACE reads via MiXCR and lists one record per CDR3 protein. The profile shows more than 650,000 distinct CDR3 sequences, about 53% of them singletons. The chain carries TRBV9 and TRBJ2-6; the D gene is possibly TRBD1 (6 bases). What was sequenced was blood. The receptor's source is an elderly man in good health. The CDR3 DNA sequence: TGTGCCAGCAGCGTATTTGGGGACACTGGGGCCAACGTCCTGACTTTC. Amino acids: CASSVFGDTGANVLTF.